This T cell receptor beta chain was sequenced for a study of OX40 agonist ivuxolimab in advanced cancers. Across the study: Patients were dosed with the agonistic anti-OX40 (CD134) antibody ivuxolimab. Overall study findings and caveats: Normalized T-cell clonal expansion was also low in some nonresponders.

Turning to this clone: No antigen is known for it. Mismatch with germline at one junction end may stem from a read error.

CDR1 and CDR2 from the germline V gene are SEHNR and FQNEAQ (reference sequence). This CDR3 is built from 15 residues. Sequencing used immunoSEQ multiplex PCR; TCRdb keeps in-frame clones, though not all of them. This table holds around 62,000 clones, roughly 84% found once. This TCR was recovered from an adult with an advanced solid tumor such as melanoma, head and neck, liver or kidney cancer. The sequencing used CD4+ or CD8+ T cells sorted from blood, collected in a trial of the OX40 agonist ivuxolimab. The chain is built from TRBV7-9 and TRBJ2-1; TRBD2 matches at 8 bases. In nucleotides, the CDR3 is TGTGCCAGCAGCCCTCGGGCTAGCGGGTATAATGACCAGTTCTTC. It is translated as CASSPRASGYNDQFF.